This passage covers 25 T cell receptor beta chains from one sample sequenced in a study of cytomegalovirus exposure and HLA in healthy donors. Researchers ran the PCR with 60 Vbeta and 13 Jbeta primers. Clones were read by immunoSEQ multiplex PCR, and TCRdb kept only the in-frame ones, dropping some. The sample lists 140,000 to 150,000 clones, approximately 91% seen once, with 0.4% to 0.55% in the top ten. The sequencing sample was made of PBMCs. These receptors were obtained from a woman in her thirties or forties in good health and CMV-seronegative.

The V call is TRBV28, the J call TRBJ2-1; D perhaps matches TRBD1 (6 bases). The CDR3 is made up of 13 amino acids. V shed 10 bases and J shed 4 bases, with 14 bases lying between them. Germline lookup yields CDR1 MDHEN and CDR2 SYDVKM. As DNA, the CDR3 is TGTGCCACGGCTTCCGGGACATACAATGAGCAGTTCTTC. It translates to CATASGTYNEQFF. The variable domain in full, with the rest retrieved from reference TRBV28 and TRBJ2-1, is DVKVTQSSRYLVKRTGEKVFLECVQDMDHENMFWYRQDPGLGLRLIYFSYDVKMKEKGDIPEGYSVSREKKERFSLILESASTNQTSMYLCATASGTYNEQFFGPGTRLTVL.

This chain connects TRBV7-6 to TRBJ2-3; 9 bases map to TRBD2. The CDR3 covers 16 residues. V was clipped by 6 bases and J by 5 bases; unmatched bases: 12. CDR1 and CDR2 from the germline V gene are SGHVS and FNYEAQ. The chain's CDR3 is CASRNRVPLAGDTQYF. The DNA of the CDR3 is TGTGCCAGCAGAAACCGAGTTCCACTAGCGGGAGATACGCAGTATTTT. Looking up the rest from reference TRBV7-6 and TRBJ2-3 gives the full variable domain: GAGVSQSPRYKVTKRGQDVALRCDPISGHVSLYWYRQALGQGPEFLTYFNYEAQQDKSGLPNDRFSAERPEGSISTLTIQRTEQRDSAMYRCASRNRVPLAGDTQYFGPGTRLTVL.

CDR3 sequence reads: CASRSTGSHEQFF. CDR3 DNA sequence: TGTGCCAGCAGGTCGACAGGGAGCCATGAGCAGTTCTTC. V is TRBV2 and J is TRBJ2-1; 7 bases line up with TRBD1. The CDR3 spans 13 residues. Germline lookup yields CDR1 SNHLY and CDR2 FYNNEI. Trimming at V came to 6 bases and at J to 8 bases, leaving 7 bases not matched to a gene. The full variable domain, in which reference TRBV2 and TRBJ2-1 provide the parts outside the CDR3, is EPEVTQTPSHQVTQMGQEVILRCVPISNHLYFYWYRQILGQKVEFLVSFYNNEISEKSEIFDDQFSVERPDGSNFTLKIRSTKLEDSAMYFCASRSTGSHEQFFGPGTRLTVL.

V and J are TRBV29-1 and TRBJ2-3; TRBD2 matches at 7 bases. Trimming at V came to 8 bases and at J to 6 bases, leaving 8 bases not matched to a gene. Germline CDR1 reads SQVTM; CDR2 reads ANQGSEA. There are 12 residues in the CDR3. Written as DNA, the CDR3 is TGCAGCTTGGGACTATACTCTGATACGCAGTATTTT. Translation gives CSLGLYSDTQYF.

The gene calls are TRBV6-5 and TRBJ1-2, with 7 bases identical to TRBD1. CDR3 length: 16 residues. Germline values: CDR1 MNHEY, CDR2 SVGAGI. With 0 bases clipped from V and 5 bases from J, the junction kept 9 bases outside the gene matches. The chain's CDR3 is CASSYSPDRPGYGYTF. The CDR3 nucleotides read TGTGCCAGCAGTTACTCTCCGGACAGGCCGGGGTATGGCTACACCTTC.

The gene calls are TRBV6-5 and TRBJ1-2; D is uncertain. Germline V gene sequence: CDR1 MNHEY, CDR2 SVGAGI. CDR3 length: 14 amino acids. Trimming removed 2 bases from V and 2 bases from J, with 9 bases in between. The CDR3: CASSYNRGNYGYTF. The CDR3 nucleotides are TGTGCCAGCAGTTACAATCGGGGAAACTATGGCTACACCTTC.

This clone was observed once. This chain links TRBV5-6 with TRBJ2-3; TRBD2 aligns across 10 bases. The germline gives CDR1 SGHDT, CDR2 YYEEEE. This CDR3 is built from 18 residues. With 4 bases clipped from V and 4 bases from J, the junction kept 15 bases outside the gene matches. Here the CDR3 reads CASSGGPLAGVSADTQYF. Here the CDR3 DNA reads TGTGCCAGCAGCGGGGGGCCCCTAGCGGGAGTCTCGGCAGATACGCAGTATTTT.

V is TRBV6-6 and J is TRBJ1-1; D is unresolved. Germline V CDR1 and CDR2: MNHNY, SVGAGI (reference sequence). There are 13 residues in the CDR3. V lost 7 bases and J lost 2, with 11 bases in between. The CDR3 region has the DNA TGTGCCAGCACCACTCATCTAAACACTGAAGCTTTCTTT. Translating gives CASTTHLNTEAFF.

The genes are TRBV5-8 and TRBJ2-4; 8 nucleotides agree with TRBD2. V dropped 4 bases and J dropped 14; count of bases not matched to a gene: 14. In germline, CDR1 is SGHTS, CDR2 YDEGEE. The CDR3 consists of 14 residues. CDR3 DNA: TGTGCCAGCAGCGCAACTAGCGGTCCGAGTAATGAGTACTTC. Its translation is CASSATSGPSNEYF.

The chain combines TRBV28 with TRBJ1-4; no definite D call. This CDR3 has 15 residues. The germline V gene has CDR1 MDHEN and CDR2 SYDVKM. Trimming took 2 bases from V and 4 from J, leaving 11 bases between them. CDR3 residues: CASSLQVSVNEKLFF. DNA of the CDR3: TGTGCCAGCAGTTTACAGGTCTCAGTTAATGAAAAACTGTTTTTT.

As for this clone: The junction departs from germline at one end; a sequencing error may be responsible. The chain is built from TRBV7-9 and TRBJ1-2; 7 bases fit TRBD1. Per the germline V gene, CDR1 is SEHNR and CDR2 is FQNEAQ (reference sequence). This CDR3 comprises 15 residues. The CDR3 here is CSSSLEGGRSRGYTF. The CDR3 nucleotides read TGTTCCAGCAGCTTAGAAGGGGGCCGCAGTCGTGGCTACACCTTC. Using reference TRBV7-9 and TRBJ1-2 for the parts outside the CDR3, the full variable domain is DTGVSQNPRHKITKRGQNVTFRCDPISEHNRLYWYRQTLGQGPEFLTYFQNEAQLEKSRLLSDRFSAERPKGSFSTLEIQRTEQGDSAMYLCSSSLEGGRSRGYTFGSGTRLTVV.

The V call is TRBV9, the J call TRBJ1-4; D is possibly TRBD1 (5 bases). The CDR3 covers 15 residues. Trimming stripped 0 bases from V and 7 bases from J, with 13 bases between. Germline V lookup: CDR1 SGDLS, CDR2 YYNGEE. The DNA of the CDR3 is TGTGCCAGCAGCGTAGCTGGGGGACTCGCTGAAAAACTGTTTTTT. Protein sequence: CASSVAGGLAEKLFF.

The chain uses TRBV5-8 and TRBJ2-3; maybe TRBD2 (6 bases). This CDR3 region has 16 residues. Deletions cut 1 base from V and 4 bases from J, with 16 bases between. Looked up from germline, CDR1 is SGHTS and CDR2 is YDEGEE. The CDR3 DNA reads TGTGCCAGCAGCTTGTCTCCCGGGGGTACCCCAGATACGCAGTATTTT. It codes for CASSLSPGGTPDTQYF.

The chain combines TRBV7-2 with TRBJ2-7, with a tentative D call TRBD1 (5 bases). This CDR3 spans 13 amino acids. The V end was cut by 2 bases, the J end by 2 bases, with 7 bases between. The germline V gene encodes CDR1 SGHTA and CDR2 FQGNSA. The CDR3 loop reads CASSLNRPYEQYF. The CDR3 coding sequence is TGTGCCAGCAGCTTAAACAGGCCCTACGAGCAGTACTTC. The full variable domain, with the rest looked up from reference TRBV7-2 and TRBJ2-7, is GAGVSQSPSNKVTEKGKDVELRCDPISGHTALYWYRQSLGQGLEFLIYFQGNSAPDKSGLPSDRFSAERTGGSVSTLTIQRTQQEDSAVYLCASSLNRPYEQYFGPGTRLTVT.

This chain uses TRBV4-1 with TRBJ2-7; D gene unclear. This CDR3 contains 14 residues. V shed 2 bases and J shed 7 bases, with 15 bases lying between them. The germline V gene encodes CDR1 MGHRA and CDR2 YSYEKL. CDR3 protein: CASSQFVDTREQYF. Here the CDR3 DNA reads TGCGCCAGCAGCCAATTCGTAGATACGAGAGAGCAGTACTTC.

The CDR3, as DNA: TGTGCCAGCAGCCATGATCGTCCGGAGGGAGCTTTCTTT. It is translated as CASSHDRPEGAFF. This rearrangement joins TRBV4-2 to TRBJ1-1; D not certain. Looked up from germline, CDR1 is LGHNA and CDR2 is YNFKEQ. Trimming shortened V by 3 bases and J by 10 bases, and 15 bases separated the two germline ends. This CDR3 spans 13 amino acids.

V and J are TRBV5-1 and TRBJ2-7; maybe TRBD1 (6 bases). The germline V gene has CDR1 SGHRS and CDR2 YFSETQ. The CDR3 is made up of 13 amino acids. V was shortened by 2 bases and J by 3 bases, with 9 bases between the two germline ends. Written as DNA, the CDR3 is TGCGCCAGCAGCTTCCAGGGGCACTACGAGCAGTACTTC. This sequence encodes CASSFQGHYEQYF.

The chain has TRBV28 and TRBJ2-2; maybe TRBD2 (6 bases). V lost 4 bases and J lost 1, with 10 bases in between. This CDR3 has 15 amino acids. Germline V gives CDR1 MDHEN, CDR2 SYDVKM. CDR3 loop: CASSSTGENTGELFF. The CDR3, as DNA: TGTGCCAGCAGTTCTACGGGGGAGAACACCGGGGAGCTGTTTTTT.

V usage is TRBV7-2 and J usage is TRBJ2-3, with 7 bases aligning to TRBD2. The CDR3 is 16 amino acids. Germline V gives CDR1 SGHTA, CDR2 FQGNSA. V gave up 3 bases and J gave up 5 bases; unmatched junction bases: 11. The CDR3 bases are TGTGCCAGCAGCTTTGGGGGGGGGACGGGAATAGATACGCAGTATTTT. Translating it yields CASSFGGGTGIDTQYF.

This chain connects TRBV2 to TRBJ2-2; D gene ambiguous. V was clipped by 1 base and J by 2 bases, with 5 bases between them. Germline CDR1 SNHLY, CDR2 FYNNEI. The CDR3 is 14 amino acids. For the CDR3, the DNA is TGTGCCAGCAGTGAAGTCGGTAACACCGGGGAGCTGTTTTTT. Its translation: CASSEVGNTGELFF.

The V gene is TRBV27, the J gene TRBJ2-1; 8 bases are shared with TRBD2. From germline, CDR1 is MNHEY and CDR2 SMNVEV (reference sequence). V gave up 5 bases and J gave up 6 bases; unmatched junction bases: 12. This CDR3 spans 16 amino acids. Here the CDR3 reads CASSPLGLAVTNEQFF. The CDR3 coding sequence is TGTGCCAGCAGTCCCCTCGGACTAGCTGTCACCAATGAGCAGTTCTTC.

V usage is TRBV21-1 and J usage is TRBJ2-1; the table's D call TRBD2 went unverified against the DNA. TRBV21-1 is designated a pseudogene. The CDR3 contains 16 residues. The DNA of the CDR3 is TGTGCCAGCAGCACAGGAGGAGCCCCCACCTTTAATGAGCAGTTCTTC. This translates into CASSTGGAPTFNEQFF.

CDR3 DNA: TGCGCCAGCAGCTTGGTGGGGGGTCGCTACCAAGAGACCCAGTACTTC. Translated: CASSLVGGRYQETQYF. J is TRBJ2-5 and V is TRBV5-1; possibly TRBD2 for D (6 bases). The germline V and J ends were trimmed by 0 bases and 0 bases, with 12 bases remaining between them. The CDR3 length is 16 residues. CDR1 SGHRS and CDR2 YFSETQ come from the germline V gene.

The chain couples TRBV11-2 to TRBJ2-1; 10 bases align to TRBD2. Germline loops: CDR1 SGHAT, CDR2 FQNNGV. CDR3 size: 19 residues. J lost 2 bases, V lost 1 base, and 11 bases had no gene match. The DNA of the CDR3 is TGTGCCAGCAGCTTAGTCCCTCAACTAGCGGGAAAGGCCTACAATGAGCAGTTCTTC. This sequence encodes CASSLVPQLAGKAYNEQFF.

The chain recombines TRBV5-1 with TRBJ2-7; the match to TRBD1 covers 10 bases. The germline gives CDR1 SGHRS, CDR2 YFSETQ. The CDR3 loop spans 15 amino acids. The trim removed 0 bases at V and 5 bases at J, leaving 5 bases unmatched. This CDR3 reads CASSLVGDRGNEQYF. CDR3 DNA sequence: TGCGCCAGCAGCTTGGTAGGGGACAGGGGAAACGAGCAGTACTTC. Based on the CDR3 plus reference TRBV5-1 and TRBJ2-7, the full variable domain is KAGVTQTPRYLIKTRGQQVTLSCSPISGHRSVSWYQQTPGQGLQFLFEYFSETQRNKGNFPGRFSGRQFSNSRSEMNVSTLELGDSALYLCASSLVGDRGNEQYFGPGTRLTVT.